This T cell receptor (beta chain) was identified in a study of blood T cell repertoires in COVID-19. Study-wide background: The United States, Italy and Spain supplied acute and convalescent COVID-19 samples.

Authors' analysis steps: Amplification with reference gene primers provided the estimates of nucleated cell counts. Sequenced by immunoSEQ multiplex PCR; TCRdb stores in-frame clones only, minus some. V and J calls plus clone size are reproduced from that table; the DNA served to infer D and trimming. The data contain some 210,000 clones, 80% of them singletons. Adults between about 18 and 95 years of age took part from 20 to 25 US areas. Each participant's cohort was designated according to participant-reported clinical history. The CDR3 has 14 amino acids. Specimen: PBMCs or T cells enriched from blood (not recorded which). The chain links TRBV21-1 to TRBJ2-1; the table's D call, TRBD2, has no DNA check behind it. TRBV21-1 is reported as a pseudogene. The receptor was isolated from a man aged 25 to 45 with acute COVID-19. Here the CDR3 reads CAMSRLFGGNEQFF. CDR3 nucleotide sequence: TGTGCCATGTCTCGCTTGTTCGGGGGAAATGAGCAGTTCTTC.